This T cell receptor beta chain was identified during a study of cytomegalovirus exposure and HLA in healthy donors. Findings and limits, study-wide: HLA restriction was apparent for most CMV-associated TCR beta chains in a later analysis. Available immune exposure information was restricted to CMV serostatus only. Productive status was seen about 90% or about 30% of the time for most TCR beta V segments in an earlier analysis.

About this clone itself: The antigen is not known.

The PCR ran on 60 Vbeta and 13 Jbeta primers. Some clones are missing from TCRdb's copy, which holds only in-frame ones; the method was immunoSEQ multiplex PCR. The sample includes over 85,000 clones, about 80% of them seen just once. This CDR3 has 16 amino acids. The germline V gene encodes CDR1 SGDLS and CDR2 YYNGEE. Trimming took off 3 bases at V and 0 bases at J, with 12 bases between the two ends. The chain has TRBV9 and TRBJ1-4; a possible D gene is TRBD1 (5 bases). Source material: PBMCs. This clonotype was obtained from a man aged 35-49 years in good health and CMV-seronegative. The CDR3 DNA sequence: TGTGCCAGCAGCGCCATGGGACTCGCAACTAATGAAAAACTGTTTTTT. Its protein product is CASSAMGLATNEKLFF.